These 23 T cell receptor beta chains were all obtained from the same sample, sequenced in a study of shared clonotypes between healthy human individuals. Generated by immunoSEQ multiplex PCR, the TCRdb table keeps only in-frame clones and is missing some. The top ten hold approximately 0.12% of the sample, which has some 630,000 clones, 95% to 97% seen once. CD45RO-negative, CCR7-positively selected cells formed the naive CD8 fraction, excluding terminally differentiated effector memory CD45RA+ cells. The sequenced sample was naive CD8+ T cells sorted from blood. The source is a woman in her twenties or thirties in good health.

The chain carries TRBV7-9 and TRBJ1-1, with a possible D match to TRBD1 (5 bases). V was shortened by 3 bases and J by 0 bases, with 11 bases between the two germline ends. CDR1 SEHNR and CDR2 FQNEAQ come from the germline V gene (reference sequence). The CDR3 spans 15 residues. CDR3: CASSFSAGVNTEAFF. In nucleotides, the CDR3 is TGTGCCAGCAGCTTTTCTGCGGGGGTGAACACTGAAGCTTTCTTT.

Worth noting for this clone: Other nucleotide sequences in the sample specify the same CDR3. J is TRBJ2-5 and V is TRBV7-9, with unresolved D. Germline V gene data show CDR1 as SEHNR and CDR2 as FQNEAQ (reference sequence). Between the trimmed V and J ends, which lost 0 bases and 5 bases, there was a span of 4 bases. This CDR3 has 12 residues. In DNA, the CDR3 is TGTGCCAGCAGCTTAGCGGTCGAGACCCAGTACTTC. Residues: CASSLAVETQYF.

In its sample, this clone was seen once. J is TRBJ1-1 and V is TRBV2, with unresolved D. The germline CDR1 and CDR2 sequences are SNHLY and FYNNEI. CDR3 length: 11 residues. The V end was cut by 9 bases, the J end by 2 bases, with 7 bases between. The CDR3 DNA follows: TGTGCCAGTGCAGTAAACACTGAAGCTTTCTTT. It specifies CASAVNTEAFF.

This rearrangement joins TRBV7-8 to TRBJ2-7; possibly TRBD2 for D (6 bases). This CDR3 comprises 13 residues. Trimming pared 5 bases from V and 7 bases from J, leaving 15 bases between. The germline gives CDR1 SGHVS, CDR2 FQNEAQ. This chain's CDR3 is CASSLQVGGEQYF. Here the CDR3 DNA reads TGTGCCAGCAGCCTACAGGTCGGAGGGGAGCAGTACTTC.

This chain uses TRBV25-1 with TRBJ2-3; possibly TRBD2 for D (5 bases). The V end was cut by 4 bases, the J end by 4 bases, with 6 bases between. The CDR3 covers 12 residues. The germline gives CDR1 MGHDK, CDR2 SYGVNS. CDR3 sequence reads: CASSAGSDTQYF. CDR3 sequence (DNA): TGTGCCAGCAGTGCGGGATCAGATACGCAGTATTTT.

This clone was counted a few times. Additional DNA sequences in this sample encode the identical CDR3. The V and J genes are TRBV5-4 and TRBJ2-5; D remains unclear. V lost 0 bases and J lost 2, with 5 bases in between. CDR3 length: 13 amino acids. Germline V gene sequence: CDR1 SGHNT, CDR2 YYREEE (reference sequence). CDR3 nucleotides: TGTGCCAGCAGCTTGGAGAGTCAAGAGACCCAGTACTTC. Its translation: CASSLESQETQYF.

The rearrangement uses TRBV6-1 and TRBJ1-2; no definite D call. This CDR3 region has 14 residues. V gave up 2 bases and J gave up 7 bases, with 14 bases separating them. Germline CDR1 MNHNS, CDR2 SASEGT. CDR3 coding DNA: TGTGCCAGCAGTGAATCCAGCCGTCGCGCTGGCTACACCTTC. This encodes CASSESSRRAGYTF.

The V gene is TRBV28, the J gene TRBJ2-7, with 7 positions matching TRBD1. Germline V gene lookup returns CDR1 MDHEN and CDR2 SYDVKM. The CDR3 is 14 amino acids. The V gene end was trimmed by 1 base and the J gene end by 3 bases; junction bases not matched to a gene: 3. The DNA for the CDR3 is TGTGCCAGCAGTTTATTGGGGACAGACTACGAGCAGTACTTC. It encodes CASSLLGTDYEQYF.

The V call is TRBV30, the J call TRBJ2-1, with D perhaps TRBD2 (7 bases). The CDR3 runs 11 residues. The V end lost 2 bases, the J end lost 10 bases, and 9 bases lay between the germline ends. CDR1 is GTSNPN and CDR2 is SVGIG in the germline V gene (reference sequence). The CDR3 reads CAWSPGGEQFF. CDR3 in DNA: TGTGCCTGGAGTCCGGGGGGCGAGCAGTTCTTC.

The table lists this clone with a few counts. The chain joins TRBV10-3 to TRBJ2-7; possible D gene TRBD2, 5 bases. Germline CDR1 ENHRY, CDR2 SYGVKD. The CDR3 loop spans 15 amino acids. Trimming shortened V by 6 bases and J by 0 bases, and 15 bases separated the two germline ends. The CDR3 DNA is TGTGCCATCAGCGAGGGAGCAGCGGACTCCTACGAGCAGTACTTC. Residues: CAISEGAADSYEQYF.

The chain joins TRBV7-2 to TRBJ2-5; D is unclear. V lost 10 bases to trimming and J lost 1 base, with 16 bases between them. CDR3 length equals 14 residues. CDR1 is SGHTA, CDR2 FQGNSA, per germline. CDR3 sequence reads: CATRLLTGQETQYF. In DNA, the CDR3 is TGTGCCACCCGACTGCTTACGGGCCAAGAGACCCAGTACTTC.

The rearrangement uses TRBV29-1 and TRBJ2-7; D is possibly TRBD2 (5 bases). The CDR3 is made up of 13 amino acids. Per germline, CDR1 SQVTM and CDR2 ANQGSEA. V lost 3 bases and J lost 0, with 9 bases in between. In DNA, the CDR3 is TGCAGCGTTGAGGGAGTTCCCTCCTACGAGCAGTACTTC. Protein product: CSVEGVPSYEQYF.

The chain is built from TRBV7-9 and TRBJ2-7; TRBD2 agrees at 8 bases. The CDR3 sequence is 15 residues long. The germline gives CDR1 SEHNR, CDR2 FQNEAQ (reference sequence). The V segment lost 0 bases and the J segment 5 bases; nucleotides outside the gene matches: 6. CDR3 nucleotide sequence: TGTGCCAGCAGCTTAGCAGCGGGAGTTACCAACGAGCAGTACTTC. Its translation: CASSLAAGVTNEQYF.

V gene TRBV13 combines with J gene TRBJ2-2; 7 bases line up with TRBD1. CDR1 PRHDT and CDR2 FYEKMQ come from the germline V gene (reference sequence). The CDR3 runs to 15 residues. Trimming removed 4 bases from V and 4 bases from J; junction bases left unmatched: 6. The CDR3 coding sequence is TGTGCCAGCAGCTCCAGACAGGGCGGCACCGGGGAGCTGTTTTTT. Translation gives CASSSRQGGTGELFF.

This chain joins TRBV20-1 and TRBJ1-1; D gene ambiguous. V lost 5 bases, J lost 8 bases, and 9 bases lay in between. The germline V gene encodes CDR1 DFQATT and CDR2 SNEGSKA (reference sequence). This CDR3 has 10 residues. As DNA, the CDR3 is TGCAGTGCTGTCGGGGTGGAAGCTTTCTTT. This codes for CSAVGVEAFF.

The chain is built from TRBV9 and TRBJ2-7; D remains ambiguous. Germline CDR1 reads SGDLS; CDR2 reads YYNGEE. V was trimmed by 3 bases and J by 4 bases, leaving 5 bases between them. The CDR3 spans 11 residues. The CDR3 DNA reads TGTGCCAGCAGCGCCACGTACGAGCAGTACTTC. This codes for CASSATYEQYF.

This rearrangement joins TRBV4-1 to TRBJ2-3, with 8 bases matching TRBD2. V shed 6 bases and J 6 bases; nucleotides not matched to a gene: 8. This CDR3 has 14 amino acids. Germline CDR1 and CDR2: MGHRA and YSYEKL. CDR3 in amino acids: CASRVGRAYDTQYF. The CDR3 nucleotides are TGCGCCAGCAGGGTCGGGAGGGCATACGATACGCAGTATTTT.

This clone appeared a single time. The chain has TRBV4-2 and TRBJ1-2; no clear D gene. The CDR3 has 16 amino acids. V gave up 2 bases and J gave up 5 bases, with 18 bases separating them. Germline V gene lookup returns CDR1 LGHNA and CDR2 YNFKEQ. In DNA, the CDR3 is TGTGCCAGCAGCCAAACCAAGACGGACTTATTTTATGGCTACACCTTC. This gives the protein CASSQTKTDLFYGYTF.

The chain recombines TRBV27 with TRBJ2-7; TRBD1 matches 9 bases. The length of the CDR3 is 14 residues. CDR1 and CDR2 (germline): MNHEY, SMNVEV (reference sequence). J lost 5 bases, V lost 2 bases, and 4 bases had no gene match. CDR3 loop: CASSLGTGPNEQYF. CDR3 bases: TGTGCCAGCAGTTTAGGGACAGGGCCTAACGAGCAGTACTTC.

This clone occurred once. The chain recombines TRBV7-8 with TRBJ2-4, with TRBD1 as a possible D gene (5 bases). Trimming stripped 1 base from V and 3 bases from J, with 16 bases between. From germline, CDR1 is SGHVS and CDR2 FQNEAQ. CDR3 size: 17 residues. The chain's CDR3 is CASSLVGRVQGKNIQYF. CDR3 DNA: TGTGCCAGCAGCTTAGTGGGAAGGGTTCAGGGCAAAAACATTCAGTACTTC. Filled out from reference TRBV7-8 and TRBJ2-4, the complete variable domain reads GAGVSQSPRYKVAKRGQDVALRCDPISGHVSLFWYQQALGQGPEFLTYFQNEAQLDKSGLPSDRFFAERPEGSVSTLKIQRTQQEDSAVYLCASSLVGRVQGKNIQYFGAGTRLSVL.

The chain links TRBV4-1 to TRBJ2-7; 13 nucleotides agree with TRBD2. The germline V gene has CDR1 MGHRA and CDR2 YSYEKL. V lost 4 bases, J lost 3 bases, and 3 bases stayed unmatched. CDR3 length equals 15 residues. CDR3 in amino acids: CASSPGTSGNYEQYF. The CDR3 bases are TGCGCCAGCAGCCCAGGGACTAGCGGGAACTACGAGCAGTACTTC.

This clone has a single count. The chain combines TRBV28 with TRBJ1-5, with D possibly TRBD1 on 5 matching bases. In germline, CDR1 is MDHEN, CDR2 SYDVKM. This CDR3 is 14 amino acids long. Trimming stripped 7 bases from V and 0 bases from J, with 10 bases between. The CDR3: CASNGDHSNQPQHF. CDR3 DNA sequence: TGTGCCAGCAACGGGGACCATAGCAATCAGCCCCAGCATTTT.

V and J are TRBV2 and TRBJ2-3, with D unclear. The CDR3 extends over 14 amino acids. Between the trimmed V and J ends, which lost 3 bases and 5 bases, there was a span of 12 bases. Germline CDR1 is SNHLY and CDR2 is FYNNEI. The CDR3 region has the DNA TGTGCCAGCAGTGATGGTGGAGTTAAAGATACGCAGTATTTT. Its protein product is CASSDGGVKDTQYF.